The clone carrying this T cell receptor (beta chain) showed up just once. Antigen: not known. This record belongs to a study of radiation and T cells in renal cell carcinoma. Time point given: blood 2 weeks post-SBRT. Treatment in this sample: 15 Gy SBRT to primary tumor, nephrectomy 4 weeks later. Sequencing was performed with immunoSEQ multiplex PCR; in TCRdb, only in-frame clones are kept and a portion is missing. The data hold 120,000 or so clones, with roughly four fifths observed a single time. Findings and caveats of the study: Pretreatment tumor biopsies were lacking, so baseline clonotypes are unknown.

Sequences were derived from blood, sampled from a patient whose treatment included radiotherapy and nephrectomy. The sequence derives from a man between 45 and 60 years old with renal cell carcinoma.

The CDR3 here is CSVEVGGTDTQYF. CDR3 coding DNA: TGCAGCGTTGAAGTGGGGGGCACAGATACGCAGTATTTT. This chain uses TRBV29-1 with TRBJ2-3, with D possibly being TRBD1 or TRBD2 (5 bases each). Trimming pared 1 base from V and 1 base from J, leaving 6 bases between. Germline V gene lookup returns CDR1 SQVTM and CDR2 ANQGSEA. CDR3 length: 13 amino acids.